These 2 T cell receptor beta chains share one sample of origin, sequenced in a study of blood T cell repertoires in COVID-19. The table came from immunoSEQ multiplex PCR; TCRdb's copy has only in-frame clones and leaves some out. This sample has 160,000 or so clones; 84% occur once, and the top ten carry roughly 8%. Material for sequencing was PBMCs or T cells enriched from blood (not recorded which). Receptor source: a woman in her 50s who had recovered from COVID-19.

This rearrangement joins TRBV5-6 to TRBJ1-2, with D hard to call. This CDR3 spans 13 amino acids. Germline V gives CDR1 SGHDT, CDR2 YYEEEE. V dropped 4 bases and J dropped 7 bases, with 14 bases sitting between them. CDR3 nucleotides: TGTGCCAGCAGCCCCCCAAACAGAATTGGCTACACCTTC. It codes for CASSPPNRIGYTF.

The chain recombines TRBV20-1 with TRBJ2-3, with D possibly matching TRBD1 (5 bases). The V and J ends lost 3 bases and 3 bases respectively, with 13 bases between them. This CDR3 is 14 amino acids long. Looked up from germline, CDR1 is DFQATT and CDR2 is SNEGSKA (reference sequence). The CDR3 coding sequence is TGCAGTGCTAGTGAGGCAGGGTTAACAGATACGCAGTATTTT. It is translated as CSASEAGLTDTQYF.